Below are 26 T cell receptor beta chains sequenced from a single sample in a study of blood T cell repertoires in COVID-19. Method: immunoSEQ multiplex PCR; TCRdb's copy keeps in-frame clones and lacks some. The table shows about 250,000 clones, with about 91% occurring only once. The specimen was peripheral blood. These receptors originate from a woman aged 40 to 50 who had recovered from COVID-19.

This chain uses TRBV4-1 with TRBJ2-1, with 11 positions matching TRBD2. The CDR3 is made up of 17 amino acids. With 1 base clipped from V and 4 bases from J, the junction kept 6 bases outside the gene matches. The V gene's germline CDR1 is MGHRA and CDR2 YSYEKL. As DNA, the CDR3 is TGCGCCAGCAGCCAAGTGAGCCGACTAGCGGGGTACAATGAGCAGTTCTTC. Its protein product is CASSQVSRLAGYNEQFF.

The rearrangement joins TRBV13 to TRBJ2-5; 10 nucleotides agree with TRBD2. V dropped 0 bases and J dropped 2; count of bases not matched to a gene: 3. Germline CDR1 is PRHDT and CDR2 is FYEKMQ (reference sequence). CDR3 length: 16 residues. The CDR3 DNA follows: TGTGCCAGCAGCTTAGGTCAAGCGGGAGGGCAAGAGACCCAGTACTTC. This sequence encodes CASSLGQAGGQETQYF.

The J gene is TRBJ2-7, the V gene TRBV11-2; 7 bases are a match to TRBD1. V trimming: 5 bases; J trimming: 3 bases; junction bases outside the gene matches: 10. This CDR3 has 15 residues. The germline V gene encodes CDR1 SGHAT and CDR2 FQNNGV. This chain's CDR3 is CASSPGTDAYYEQYF. CDR3 coding DNA: TGTGCCAGCAGCCCCGGGACAGATGCGTACTACGAGCAGTACTTC.

The rearrangement joins TRBV19 to TRBJ2-3; 7 bases fit TRBD2. Per germline, CDR1 LNHDA and CDR2 SQIVND (reference sequence). The ends lost 3 bases at V and 1 base at J; junction bases unmatched: 4. This CDR3 has 15 residues. CDR3 DNA sequence: TGTGCCAGTAGTATCGCGGGGAGGGGCACAGATACGCAGTATTTT. Its protein product is CASSIAGRGTDTQYF.

The chain couples TRBV29-1 to TRBJ2-3; a weak D match, TRBD1 (6 bases). Per germline, CDR1 SQVTM and CDR2 ANQGSEA. The CDR3 contains 14 residues. Trimming took off 3 bases at V and 3 bases at J, with 13 bases between the two ends. The CDR3 spells CSVERTVQTDTQYF. For the CDR3, the DNA is TGCAGCGTTGAGCGGACAGTACAGACAGATACGCAGTATTTT.

V usage is TRBV21-1 and J usage is TRBJ2-1; the DNA was not compared with TRBD2, the D call given in the table. TRBV21-1 is shown as a pseudogene. This CDR3 is 16 amino acids long. CDR3 protein: CASSMGGLAGDNEQFF. The CDR3 DNA sequence: TGTGCCAGCAGCATGGGGGGACTAGCGGGAGACAATGAGCAGTTCTTC.

The gene calls are TRBV19 and TRBJ2-2, with 9 bases that match TRBD1. Germline CDR1 reads LNHDA; CDR2 reads SQIVND (reference sequence). V lost 2 bases to trimming and J lost 3 bases; unmatched junction nucleotides: 7. The CDR3 totals 17 residues. The DNA of the CDR3 is TGTGCCAGTAGTATACTCGGGACAGGGTGGGACACCGGGGAGCTGTTTTTT. Translating gives CASSILGTGWDTGELFF.

The chain combines TRBV9 with TRBJ1-2, with D hard to call. The CDR3 loop spans 14 amino acids. The germline V and J ends were trimmed by 0 bases and 7 bases, with 13 bases remaining between them. The germline V gene has CDR1 SGDLS and CDR2 YYNGEE. The chain's CDR3 is CASSVGLWAGGYTF. The CDR3 nucleotides are TGTGCCAGCAGCGTAGGATTATGGGCTGGTGGCTACACCTTC.

The V gene is TRBV5-8, the J gene TRBJ2-3, with D perhaps matching TRBD1 (6 bases). The CDR3 contains 16 residues. Between the trimmed V and J ends, which lost 3 bases and 2 bases, there was a span of 16 bases. CDR1 is SGHTS and CDR2 is YDEGEE in the germline V gene. Here the CDR3 reads CASSSHSRGITDTQYF. DNA of the CDR3: TGTGCCAGCAGCTCCCATTCTAGGGGGATCACAGATACGCAGTATTTT.

The rearrangement uses TRBV29-1 and TRBJ1-5; 10 nucleotides align to TRBD1. Germline CDR1 SQVTM, CDR2 ANQGSEA. The CDR3 consists of 13 residues. V shed 4 bases, J shed 4 bases, and the junction held 1 base outside the gene matches. As DNA, the CDR3 is TGCAGCGTTGGGACAGGGGGGAATCAGCCCCAGCATTTT. It translates to CSVGTGGNQPQHF. Full variable domain (outside the CDR3, taken from reference TRBV29-1 and TRBJ1-5): SAVISQKPSRDICQRGTSLTIQCQVDSQVTMMFWYRQQPGQSLTLIATANQGSEATYESGFVIDKFPISRPNLTFSTLTVSNMSPEDSSIYLCSVGTGGNQPQHFGDGTRLSIL.

The chain uses TRBV30 and TRBJ1-3, with D uncertain. Trimming removed 6 bases from V and 5 bases from J, with 8 bases in between. Germline-derived CDR1 and CDR2 are GTSNPN and SVGIG (reference sequence). The CDR3 is 11 amino acids. CDR3 loop: CACSPRNTIYF. CDR3 sequence (DNA): TGTGCCTGCAGTCCTCGAAACACCATATATTTT.

The CDR3 reads CASSKKYTTGRYTGELFF. For the CDR3, the DNA is TGTGCCAGCAGCAAAAAATATACGACAGGGAGGTATACCGGGGAGCTGTTTTTT. The chain couples TRBV7-6 to TRBJ2-2; possibly TRBD1 for D (7 bases). The CDR3 sequence is 18 residues long. Germline CDR1 reads SGHVS; CDR2 reads FNYEAQ. Between the trimmed V and J ends, which lost 5 bases and 5 bases, there was a span of 24 bases.

The chain is built from TRBV7-9 and TRBJ2-3; TRBD1 might be the D (5 bases). The V gene's germline CDR1 is SEHNR and CDR2 FQNEAQ (reference sequence). The CDR3 sequence is 13 residues long. Trimming shortened V by 11 bases and J by 6 bases, and 18 bases separated the two germline ends. This chain's CDR3 is CAYLGRVRDTQYF. CDR3 DNA: TGTGCCTACCTCGGCAGGGTGAGGGATACGCAGTATTTT.

The chain is built from TRBV19 and TRBJ1-1, with D unresolved. The CDR3 extends over 14 amino acids. Germline CDR1 and CDR2: LNHDA and SQIVND (reference sequence). V dropped 10 bases and J dropped 4 bases, with 19 bases sitting between them. The CDR3 DNA is TGTGCCACCCGGCCAGGAGGGTCGAGCACTGAAGCTTTCTTT. This sequence encodes CATRPGGSSTEAFF. Together with reference TRBV19 and TRBJ1-1, the CDR3 gives the full variable domain: DGGITQSPKYLFRKEGQNVTLSCEQNLNHDAMYWYRQDPGQGLRLIYYSQIVNDFQKGDIAEGYSVSREKKESFPLTVTSAQKNPTAFYLCATRPGGSSTEAFFGQGTRLTVV.

In this sample, this clone turned up a few times. In nucleotides, the CDR3 is TGTGCCAGTAGTCGGACGATACCGACAGGGAATCAGCCCCAGCATTTT. Encoded protein: CASSRTIPTGNQPQHF. The J gene is TRBJ1-5, the V gene TRBV19; 7 nucleotides match TRBD1. The junction had 11 bases not matched to a gene; V was cut back by 5 bases and J by 4 bases. Germline CDR1 and CDR2: LNHDA and SQIVND (reference sequence). This CDR3 region has 16 residues.

The chain couples TRBV29-1 to TRBJ1-1; D perhaps matches TRBD1 (5 bases). The CDR3 is 13 residues long. The germline V gene has CDR1 SQVTM and CDR2 ANQGSEA. Trimming stripped 3 bases from V and 1 base from J, with 9 bases between. The CDR3 spells CSVDLQGNTEAFF. CDR3 bases: TGCAGCGTTGATTTGCAGGGGAACACTGAAGCTTTCTTT.

The V and J genes are TRBV19 and TRBJ2-4; D remains ambiguous. This CDR3 has 12 amino acids. Trimming removed 9 bases at V and 5 bases at J, with 11 bases between. Germline assignment: CDR1 LNHDA and CDR2 SQIVND (reference sequence). DNA of the CDR3: TGTGCCAGCCGGTCGCTCGAAAACATTCAGTACTTC. Protein product: CASRSLENIQYF.

CDR3 sequence (DNA): TGCAGCGTTATGTCAGGGTCCTACGAGCAGTACTTC. Amino acid sequence: CSVMSGSYEQYF. This chain links TRBV29-1 with TRBJ2-7; tentative D call: TRBD1 (5 bases). The germline V and J ends were trimmed by 5 bases and 1 base, with 9 bases remaining between them. CDR1 and CDR2 from the germline V gene are SQVTM and ANQGSEA. The CDR3 sequence is 12 residues long.

The chain is built from TRBV21-1 and TRBJ2-7; the table's D call, TRBD1, has no DNA check behind it. TRBV21-1 represents a pseudogene. CDR3 length: 16 amino acids. Here the CDR3 DNA reads TGTGCCAGCAGCAAAAGGGGTACAGGGGGCTGCTACGAGCAGTACGTC. This sequence encodes CASSKRGTGGCYEQYV.

V usage is TRBV7-3 and J usage is TRBJ2-2; 7 positions match TRBD1. The CDR3 has 14 amino acids. Germline trimming cut 3 bases from V and 6 bases from J; bases unmatched to any gene: 4. Germline loops: CDR1 SGHTA, CDR2 FQGTGA. The CDR3, as DNA: TGTGCCAGCAGCTTGAGGGGGCGACCCGGGGAGCTGTTTTTT. This sequence encodes CASSLRGRPGELFF.

The gene calls are TRBV12-3 or TRBV12-4 and TRBJ1-6, with 8 nucleotides matching TRBD1. This CDR3 comprises 13 residues. J gave up 10 bases and V 6 bases, and 5 bases lay outside the gene matches. The CDR3 loop is CASSRQGHSPLHF. In nucleotides, the CDR3 is TGTGCCAGCAGCAGACAGGGGCACTCACCCCTCCACTTT.

CDR3 DNA: TGTGCCAGCAGTCCAGGGGCAGTTAACACCGGGGAGCTGTTTTTT. Protein: CASSPGAVNTGELFF. The rearrangement links TRBV28 to TRBJ2-2; tentative D call: TRBD1 (6 bases). The CDR3 sequence is 15 residues long. Trimming cost V 5 bases and J 2 bases, with 12 bases left between them. Looked up from germline, CDR1 is MDHEN and CDR2 is SYDVKM.

A single count supports this clone. V and J are TRBV2 and TRBJ2-5; 10 bases line up with TRBD1. CDR1 and CDR2 (germline): SNHLY, FYNNEI. The CDR3 runs to 16 residues. Trimming took 5 bases from V and 4 from J; bases not matched to a gene: 10. The CDR3 nucleotides are TGTGCCAGCAGTCTGGGACAGGGGAGAGGCGGAGAGACCCAGTACTTC. Translated: CASSLGQGRGGETQYF.

The chain is built from TRBV9 and TRBJ1-2; tentatively, D is TRBD1 (6 bases). Germline V gives CDR1 SGDLS, CDR2 YYNGEE. V was pared by 3 bases and J by 4 bases, with 19 bases between. The CDR3 is made up of 16 amino acids. DNA for the CDR3: TGTGCCAGCAGCGCATCGACAGGCCGGACCGCCTATGGCTACACCTTC. Translating gives CASSASTGRTAYGYTF.

The chain joins TRBV7-9 to TRBJ2-1, with 11 bases aligning to TRBD2. The junction had 8 bases not matched to a gene; V was cut back by 4 bases and J by 3 bases. The CDR3 consists of 17 residues. CDR1 and CDR2 from the germline V gene are SEHNR and FQNEAQ (reference sequence). This CDR3 is CASSSSSGGPVYNEQFF. The CDR3 bases are TGTGCCAGCAGCTCTTCTAGCGGGGGGCCGGTCTACAATGAGCAGTTCTTC.

The V call is TRBV7-9, the J call TRBJ2-1; 9 positions match TRBD2. The V gene end was trimmed by 5 bases and the J gene end by 7 bases; junction bases not matched to a gene: 9. CDR1 SEHNR and CDR2 FQNEAQ come from the germline V gene (reference sequence). CDR3 size: 15 residues. DNA of the CDR3: TGTGCCAGCAGCAGACGAGCGGGAGGTATAAATGAGCAGTTCTTC. Amino acids: CASSRRAGGINEQFF.